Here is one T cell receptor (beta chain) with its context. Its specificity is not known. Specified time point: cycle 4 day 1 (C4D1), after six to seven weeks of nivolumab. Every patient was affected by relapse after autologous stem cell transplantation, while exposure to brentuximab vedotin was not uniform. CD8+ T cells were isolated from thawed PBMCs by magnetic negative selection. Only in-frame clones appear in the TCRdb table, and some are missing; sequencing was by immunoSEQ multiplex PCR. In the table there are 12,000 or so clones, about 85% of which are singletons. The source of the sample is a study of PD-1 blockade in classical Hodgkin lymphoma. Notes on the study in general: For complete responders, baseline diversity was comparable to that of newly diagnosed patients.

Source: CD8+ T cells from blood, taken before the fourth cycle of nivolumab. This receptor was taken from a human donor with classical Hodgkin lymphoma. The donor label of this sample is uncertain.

CDR3 loop: CASSLWKEVVETSYEQYF. CDR3 coding DNA: TGTGCCAGCAGCTTGTGGAAGGAGGTGGTAGAAACCTCCTACGAGCAGTACTTC. V gene TRBV7-2 combines with J gene TRBJ2-7; D possibly corresponds to TRBD2 (5 bases). The CDR3 consists of 18 residues. The V gene lost 3 bases and the J gene lost 0 bases, with 21 bases spanning the gap. Germline CDR1 reads SGHTA; CDR2 reads FQGNSA.